The 7 T cell receptor beta chains listed next were all sequenced from one sample in a study of regulatory T cells in long-lasting Graves disease. CDR3-region Arm-PCR and iRepertoire HTBI primers produced the TCR beta libraries. One entry per CDR3 protein results from TCRdb running MiXCR on the multiplex PCR reads. The profile shows under 700,000 distinct CDR3 sequences, about 16% of them singletons. Specified time point: newly diagnosed GD, antithyroid drugs for less than 3 months. The TCR library was made from RNA that had been extracted from PBMCs in TRIzol. This sample also appeared in a second study, on T cells in Graves' hyperthyroidism and ophthalmopathy.

Sequencing used peripheral blood mononuclear cells (PBMCs), obtained at new diagnosis, from a patient treated with antithyroid drugs. These receptors were taken from a woman aged 35 to 60 with Graves disease.

This clonotype has ten or more counts. The chain has TRBV28 and TRBJ1-2; no definite D call. Germline CDR1 and CDR2: MDHEN and SYDVKM. This CDR3 has 15 residues. V lost 2 bases and J lost 2, with 12 bases in between. The CDR3 DNA follows: TGTGCCAGCAGTTTAATTGGAGCGGGGAACTATGGCTACACCTTC. This translates into CASSLIGAGNYGYTF.

This clonotype has more than one count but fewer than ten. The rearrangement uses TRBV6-1 and TRBJ1-6; D is possibly TRBD1 (6 bases). Germline V CDR1 and CDR2: MNHNS, SASEGT. Deletions cut 2 bases from V and 4 bases from J, with 9 bases between. This CDR3 has 15 residues. CDR3 nucleotide sequence: TGTGCCAGCAGTGAACGGACAGAATATAATTCACCCCTCCACTTT. It translates to CASSERTEYNSPLHF.

There are a few counts of this clonotype. V gene TRBV7-8 combines with J gene TRBJ2-1; possible D gene TRBD2, 6 bases. CDR1 and CDR2 (germline): SGHVS, FQNEAQ. The CDR3 consists of 13 residues. Trimming pared 5 bases from V and 10 bases from J, leaving 15 bases between. The CDR3 loop reads CASSPPRGWEQFF. In DNA, the CDR3 is TGTGCCAGCAGCCCTCCGCGGGGCTGGGAGCAGTTCTTC.

The V call is TRBV4-1, the J call TRBJ2-1; D is uncertain. Trimming removed 0 bases at V and 4 bases at J, with 7 bases between. The germline V gene encodes CDR1 MGHRA and CDR2 YSYEKL. This CDR3 contains 14 residues. CDR3 coding DNA: TGCGCCAGCAGCCAAGATAGTTGGTACAATGAGCAGTTCTTC. Encoded protein: CASSQDSWYNEQFF.

In DNA, the CDR3 is TGTGCCAGCAGCCAAGATTATGCCCCAGGGAATTCACCCCTCCACTTT. Protein sequence: CASSQDYAPGNSPLHF. The rearrangement links TRBV3-1 to TRBJ1-6, with a possible D match to TRBD1 (5 bases). Looked up from germline, CDR1 is LGHDT and CDR2 is YNNKEL (reference sequence). The V gene lost 0 bases and the J gene lost 7 bases, with 13 bases spanning the gap. This CDR3 has 16 amino acids.

There are many counts of this clonotype. The rearrangement uses TRBV20-1 and TRBJ2-7, with D possibly matching TRBD2 (6 bases). This CDR3 contains 14 residues. Germline V gives CDR1 DFQATT, CDR2 SNEGSKA (reference sequence). Trimming cost V 3 bases and J 2 bases, with 14 bases left between them. CDR3 bases: TGCAGTGCTAGTACGGGACTCCCGACCTACGAGCAGTACTTC. This translates into CSASTGLPTYEQYF.

This clonotype appeared many times. This chain links TRBV3-1 with TRBJ2-1; 7 bases agree with TRBD1. There are 15 residues in the CDR3. The V segment lost 3 bases and the J segment 4 bases; nucleotides outside the gene matches: 6. Germline lookup yields CDR1 LGHDT and CDR2 YNNKEL (reference sequence). The CDR3, as DNA: TGTGCCAGCAGCCACGAGGGACAGCCTTACAATGAGCAGTTCTTC. Protein sequence: CASSHEGQPYNEQFF.